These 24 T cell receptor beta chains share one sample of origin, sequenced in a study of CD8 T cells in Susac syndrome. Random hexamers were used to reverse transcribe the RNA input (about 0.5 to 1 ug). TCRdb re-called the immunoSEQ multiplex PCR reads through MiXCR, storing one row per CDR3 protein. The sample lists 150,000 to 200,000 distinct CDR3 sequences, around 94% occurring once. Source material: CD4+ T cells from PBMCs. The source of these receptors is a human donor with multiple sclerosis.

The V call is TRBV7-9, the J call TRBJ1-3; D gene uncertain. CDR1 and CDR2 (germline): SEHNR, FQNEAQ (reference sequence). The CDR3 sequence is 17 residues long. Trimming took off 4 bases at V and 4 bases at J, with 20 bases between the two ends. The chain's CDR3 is CASSSGPRSVYGNTIYF. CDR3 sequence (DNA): TGTGCCAGCAGCTCCGGACCGCGTTCCGTCTACGGAAACACCATATATTTT.

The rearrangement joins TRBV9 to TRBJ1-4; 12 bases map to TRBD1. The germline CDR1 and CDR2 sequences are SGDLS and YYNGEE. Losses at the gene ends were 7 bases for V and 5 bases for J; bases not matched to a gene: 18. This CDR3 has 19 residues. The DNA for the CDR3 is TGTGCCAGCTCCTCCGGGCCCGGGACAGGGGGCTACGGGAATGAAAAACTGTTTTTT. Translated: CASSSGPGTGGYGNEKLFF.

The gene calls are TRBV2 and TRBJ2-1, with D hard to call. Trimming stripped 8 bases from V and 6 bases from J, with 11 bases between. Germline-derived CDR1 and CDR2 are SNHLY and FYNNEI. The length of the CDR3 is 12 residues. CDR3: CASGWTVNEQFF. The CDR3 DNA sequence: TGTGCCAGCGGTTGGACCGTCAATGAGCAGTTCTTC.

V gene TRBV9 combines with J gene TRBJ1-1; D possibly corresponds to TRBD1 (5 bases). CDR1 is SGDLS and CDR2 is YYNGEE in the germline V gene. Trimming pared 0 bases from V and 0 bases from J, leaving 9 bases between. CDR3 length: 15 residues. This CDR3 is CASSVAGQLNTEAFF. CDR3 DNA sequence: TGTGCCAGCAGCGTAGCAGGACAACTGAACACTGAAGCTTTCTTT.

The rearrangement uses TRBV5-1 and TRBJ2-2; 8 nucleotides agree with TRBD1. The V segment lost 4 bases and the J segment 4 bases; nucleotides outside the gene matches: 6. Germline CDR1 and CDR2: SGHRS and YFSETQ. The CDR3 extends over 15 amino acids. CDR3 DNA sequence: TGCGCCAGCAGCCCACAGGGGGAAGGCACCGGGGAGCTGTTTTTT. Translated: CASSPQGEGTGELFF.

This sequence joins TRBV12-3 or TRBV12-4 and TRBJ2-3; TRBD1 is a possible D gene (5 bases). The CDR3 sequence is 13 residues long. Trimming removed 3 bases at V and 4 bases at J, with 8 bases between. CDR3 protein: CASSFGRADTQYF. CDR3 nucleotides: TGTGCCAGCAGTTTTGGCAGGGCAGATACGCAGTATTTT.

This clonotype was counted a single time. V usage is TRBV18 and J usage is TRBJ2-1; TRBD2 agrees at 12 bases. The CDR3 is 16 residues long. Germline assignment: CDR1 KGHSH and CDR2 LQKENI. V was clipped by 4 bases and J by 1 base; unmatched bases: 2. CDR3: CASSRLAGASYNEQFF. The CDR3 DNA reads TGTGCCAGCTCACGACTAGCGGGAGCGTCCTACAATGAGCAGTTCTTC. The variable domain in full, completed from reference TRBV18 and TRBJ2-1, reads NAGVMQNPRHLVRRRGQEARLRCSPMKGHSHVYWYRQLPEEGLKFMVYLQKENIIDESGMPKERFSAEFPKEGPSILRIQQVVRGDSAAYFCASSRLAGASYNEQFFGPGTRLTVL.

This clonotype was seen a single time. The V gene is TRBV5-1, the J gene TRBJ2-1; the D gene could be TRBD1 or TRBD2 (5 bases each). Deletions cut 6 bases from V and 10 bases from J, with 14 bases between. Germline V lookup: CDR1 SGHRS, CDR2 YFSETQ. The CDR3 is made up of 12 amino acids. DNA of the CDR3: TGCGCCAGCATTATAGGGGAGATGGAGCAGTTCTTC. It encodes CASIIGEMEQFF.

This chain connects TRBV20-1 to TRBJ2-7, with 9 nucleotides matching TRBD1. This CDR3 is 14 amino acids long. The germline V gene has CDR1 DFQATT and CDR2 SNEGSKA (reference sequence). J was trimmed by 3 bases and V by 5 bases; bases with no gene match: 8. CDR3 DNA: TGCAGTGCTCAGAGACAGGGGGTAGACTACGAGCAGTACTTC. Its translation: CSAQRQGVDYEQYF.

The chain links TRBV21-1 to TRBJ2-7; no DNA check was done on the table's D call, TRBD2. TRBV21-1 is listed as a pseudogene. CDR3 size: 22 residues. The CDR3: CASSKVRFGVVAGEVRTCEQYF. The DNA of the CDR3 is TGTGCCAGCAGCAAAGTTCGGTTTGGTGTGGTAGCGGGAGAAGTAAGGACGTGCGAGCAGTACTTC.

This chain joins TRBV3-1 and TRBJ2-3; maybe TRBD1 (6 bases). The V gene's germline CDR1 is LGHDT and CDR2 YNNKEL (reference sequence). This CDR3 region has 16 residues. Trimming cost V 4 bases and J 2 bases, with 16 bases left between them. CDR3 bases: TGTGCCAGCAGCCCCCGGGAAGGGGGAGCCACAGATACGCAGTATTTT. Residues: CASSPREGGATDTQYF.

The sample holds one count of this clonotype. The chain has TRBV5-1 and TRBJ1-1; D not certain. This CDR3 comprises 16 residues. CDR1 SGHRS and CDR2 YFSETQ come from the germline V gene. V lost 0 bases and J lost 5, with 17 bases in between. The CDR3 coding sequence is TGCGCCAGCAGCTTGGGCCGCTATAGAGGGAGGACTGAAGCTTTCTTT. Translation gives CASSLGRYRGRTEAFF.

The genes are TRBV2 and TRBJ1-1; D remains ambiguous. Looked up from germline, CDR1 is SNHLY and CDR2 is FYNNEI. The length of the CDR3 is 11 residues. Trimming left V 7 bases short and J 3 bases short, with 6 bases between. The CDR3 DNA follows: TGTGCCAGCAATCTGGACACTGAAGCTTTCTTT. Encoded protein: CASNLDTEAFF.

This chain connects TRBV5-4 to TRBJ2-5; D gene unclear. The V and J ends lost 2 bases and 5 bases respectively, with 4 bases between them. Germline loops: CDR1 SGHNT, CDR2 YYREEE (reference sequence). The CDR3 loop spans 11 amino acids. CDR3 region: CASSFEETQYF. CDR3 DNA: TGTGCCAGCAGCTTCGAGGAGACCCAGTACTTC. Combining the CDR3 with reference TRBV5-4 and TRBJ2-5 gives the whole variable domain ETGVTQSPTHLIKTRGQQVTLRCSSQSGHNTVSWYQQALGQGPQFIFQYYREEENGRGNFPPRFSGLQFPNYSSELNVNALELDDSALYLCASSFEETQYFGPGTRLLVL.

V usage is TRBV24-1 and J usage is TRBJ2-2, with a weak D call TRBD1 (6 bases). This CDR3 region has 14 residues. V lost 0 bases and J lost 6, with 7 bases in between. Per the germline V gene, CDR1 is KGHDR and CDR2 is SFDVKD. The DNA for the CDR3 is TGTGCCACCAGTGATTTGCACAGGGCCGGGGAGCTGTTTTTT. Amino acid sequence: CATSDLHRAGELFF.

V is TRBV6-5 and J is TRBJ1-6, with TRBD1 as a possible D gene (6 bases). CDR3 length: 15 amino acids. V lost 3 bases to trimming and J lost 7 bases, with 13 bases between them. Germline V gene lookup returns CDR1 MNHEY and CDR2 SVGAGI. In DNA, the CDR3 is TGTGCCAGCAGTTATGGGGACAAGAGGAATTCACCCCTCCACTTT. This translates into CASSYGDKRNSPLHF.

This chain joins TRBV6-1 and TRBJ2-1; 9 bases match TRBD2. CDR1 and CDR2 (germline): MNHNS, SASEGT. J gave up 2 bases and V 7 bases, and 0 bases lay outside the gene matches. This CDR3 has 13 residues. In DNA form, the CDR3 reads TGTGCCAGCATAGCGGGAGCCTACAATGAGCAGTTCTTC. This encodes CASIAGAYNEQFF.

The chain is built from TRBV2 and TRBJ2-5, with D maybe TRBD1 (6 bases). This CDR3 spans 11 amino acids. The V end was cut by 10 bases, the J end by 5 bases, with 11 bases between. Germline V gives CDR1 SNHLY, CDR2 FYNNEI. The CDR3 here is CATQGTETQYF. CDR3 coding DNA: TGTGCCACACAGGGTACGGAGACCCAGTACTTC.

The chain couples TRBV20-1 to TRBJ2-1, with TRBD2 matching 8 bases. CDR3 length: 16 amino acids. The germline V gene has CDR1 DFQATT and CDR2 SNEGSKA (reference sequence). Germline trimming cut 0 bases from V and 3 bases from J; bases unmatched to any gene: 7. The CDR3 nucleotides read TGCAGTGCTAGAGATTCGGGCGGGAGGCGCTACAATGAGCAGTTCTTC. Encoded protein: CSARDSGGRRYNEQFF.

The CDR3 DNA reads TGCGCCAGCAGCCAAGATTTAGGGACTAGCGTGTACAATGAGCAGTTCTTC. Its protein product is CASSQDLGTSVYNEQFF. The chain couples TRBV4-3 to TRBJ2-1, with 10 positions matching TRBD2. V was clipped by 0 bases and J by 4 bases; unmatched bases: 6. CDR1 LGHNA and CDR2 YSLEER come from the germline V gene. The CDR3 is 17 residues long.

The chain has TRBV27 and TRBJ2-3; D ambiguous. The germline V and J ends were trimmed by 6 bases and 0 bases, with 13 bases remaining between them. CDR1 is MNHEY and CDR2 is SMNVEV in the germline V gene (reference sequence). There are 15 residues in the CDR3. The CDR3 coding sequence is TGTGCCAGCAGCCGACTGAGCCCTAGCACAGATACGCAGTATTTT. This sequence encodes CASSRLSPSTDTQYF.

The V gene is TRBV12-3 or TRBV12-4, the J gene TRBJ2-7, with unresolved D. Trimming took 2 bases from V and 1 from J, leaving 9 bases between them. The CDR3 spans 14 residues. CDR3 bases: TGTGCCAGCAGTTTACAGATTCTATCCTACGAGCAGTACTTC. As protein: CASSLQILSYEQYF.

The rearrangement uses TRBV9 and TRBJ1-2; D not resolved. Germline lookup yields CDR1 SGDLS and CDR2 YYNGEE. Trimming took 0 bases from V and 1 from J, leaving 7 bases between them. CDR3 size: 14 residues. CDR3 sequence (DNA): TGTGCCAGCAGCGTAGACGGGTTTAACTATGGCTACACCTTC. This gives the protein CASSVDGFNYGYTF. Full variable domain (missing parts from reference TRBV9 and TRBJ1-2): DSGVTQTPKHLITATGQRVTLRCSPRSGDLSVYWYQQSLDQGLQFLIQYYNGEERAKGNILERFSAQQFPDLHSELNLSSLELGDSALYFCASSVDGFNYGYTFGSGTRLTVV.

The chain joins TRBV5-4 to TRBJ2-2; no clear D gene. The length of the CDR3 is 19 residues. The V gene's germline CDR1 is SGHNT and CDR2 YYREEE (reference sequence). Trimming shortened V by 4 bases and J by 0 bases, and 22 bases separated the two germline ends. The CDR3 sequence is CASSTQAVGVQANTGELFF. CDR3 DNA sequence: TGTGCCAGCAGCACCCAGGCAGTGGGCGTCCAAGCGAACACCGGGGAGCTGTTTTTT.